This T cell receptor beta chain is from a study of Graves' ophthalmopathy and Graves' hyperthyroidism. General study findings and limits: Ophthalmopathy could be told apart from stable hyperthyroidism by a 13-signature model (about 88% sensitivity, approximately 76% specificity). Clonotypes were expanded in thyroid at above 0.001 frequency, and most also appeared in blood.

Where ophthalmopathy was present, donors had moderate-to-severe activity, CAS ≥3, NOSPECS ≥4 and duration under 3 months. Clinical symptoms, serum thyroxine, TRAb, thyroid ultrasound and orbital computed tomography formed the basis of diagnosis. This clonotype has just a few counts. The target antigen is unknown. The CDR3 is 13 residues long. Germline CDR1 and CDR2: SGHAT and FQNNGV. The V end lost 7 bases, the J end lost 5 bases, and 14 bases lay between the germline ends. The sequenced template was RNA, covering the TCR beta CDR3 region. Second-round multiplex PCR came after first-round RT-PCR with HTBI primers. TCRdb passed the multiplex PCR reads through MiXCR, listing each CDR3 protein once. The sample records about 740,000 distinct CDR3 sequences, roughly two fifths being singletons.

This chain uses TRBV11-2 with TRBJ2-5; D gene uncertain. The specimen sequenced was peripheral blood. The receptor was derived from an adult man with Graves' ophthalmopathy. The CDR3 here is CASNSRVLETQYF. The CDR3 nucleotides read TGTGCCAGCAACTCGAGAGTTCTGGAGACCCAGTACTTC.